These T cell receptor beta chains were read from a single sample in a study of blood T cell repertoires in COVID-19. Sequencing used immunoSEQ multiplex PCR; TCRdb keeps in-frame clones, though not all of them. The data show hundreds of thousands of clones, with 88% seen just once and approximately 1.5% held by the top ten. The source material was PBMCs or T cells enriched from blood (not recorded which). These receptor sequences come from a woman aged 18-29 years who had been exposed to COVID-19. Both conserved end residues are trimmed from each CDR3. The D gene is left open where the match is weak.

D gene,V gene,J gene,CDR3 protein
TRBD1,TRBV6-6,TRBJ2-5,ASSPTRTGGLQETQY
.,TRBV5-5,TRBJ2-7,ASRRDHGGNYEQY
.,TRBV5-1,TRBJ1-1,ASSLVSGFSAEAF
.,TRBV12-5,TRBJ1-2,ASGLDFGGYT
TRBD1,TRBV28,TRBJ2-5,ASSLGARGKETQY
TRBD1,TRBV28,TRBJ2-7,ASSNGQGANEQY
.,TRBV5-6,TRBJ1-2,ASSTGQTLYGYT
TRBD2,TRBV19,TRBJ2-1,ASKGLSGRKGEQF
TRBD1,TRBV29-1,TRBJ2-1,SVGGQGAGNEQF
TRBD2,TRBV29-1,TRBJ2-7,SVIAGGPNEQY
.,TRBV6-5,TRBJ2-1,ASSYSKLFEQF